The next 14 T cell receptor beta chains were all read from a single sample in a study of graft-versus-host responses after intestinal transplantation. Assay: immunoSEQ multiplex PCR; the TCRdb copy retains only in-frame clones and omits some. The data hold about 90,000 clones, with about 93% observed a single time. No antigens are known for them. The sample here was unstimulated CD8+ T cells sorted from spleen or lymph node cells, taken before transplant. The receptors originated from a human donor who was the organ donor for an intestinal transplant.

The chain joins TRBV6-5 to TRBJ1-1; D is uncertain. Trimming took 2 bases from V and 8 from J, leaving 12 bases between them. CDR1 and CDR2 from the germline V gene are MNHEY and SVGAGI. The CDR3 extends over 13 amino acids. The CDR3 loop reads CASSYAEEREAFF. The CDR3 coding sequence is TGTGCCAGCAGTTACGCCGAGGAGCGGGAAGCTTTCTTT.

The CDR3 protein is CASSSGLGYEQYF. DNA of the CDR3: TGTGCCAGCAGCTCAGGACTGGGCTACGAGCAGTACTTC. The chain couples TRBV7-2 to TRBJ2-7; weak D call: TRBD2 (5 bases). The CDR3 length is 13 residues. CDR1 is SGHTA and CDR2 is FQGNSA in the germline V gene. V lost 4 bases and J lost 3, with 10 bases in between.

The CDR3 loop reads CASSRGPRNTGELFF. CDR3 DNA sequence: TGCGCCAGCAGCAGAGGCCCTAGGAACACCGGGGAGCTGTTTTTT. The chain has TRBV5-1 and TRBJ2-2; no reliable D call. The CDR3 runs 15 residues. Trimming stripped 4 bases from V and 1 base from J, with 11 bases between. The V gene's germline CDR1 is SGHRS and CDR2 YFSETQ.

The genes are TRBV5-6 and TRBJ2-7; the match to TRBD2 covers 11 bases. V was clipped by 5 bases and J by 5 bases; unmatched bases: 6. CDR3 length equals 14 residues. Germline values: CDR1 SGHDT, CDR2 YYEEEE. The CDR3 sequence is CASRFGLAGNEQYF. The CDR3, as DNA: TGTGCCAGCAGATTTGGACTAGCGGGCAACGAGCAGTACTTC.

This rearrangement joins TRBV28 to TRBJ2-2; TRBD2 aligns across 10 bases. Looked up from germline, CDR1 is MDHEN and CDR2 is SYDVKM. The CDR3 totals 17 residues. The V segment lost 3 bases and the J segment 2 bases; nucleotides outside the gene matches: 6. The CDR3 region is CASSFPGLAANTGELFF. The CDR3 bases are TGTGCCAGCAGTTTCCCAGGACTAGCGGCCAACACCGGGGAGCTGTTTTTT.

The rearrangement joins TRBV9 to TRBJ1-2; the match to TRBD1 covers 7 bases. Germline CDR1 and CDR2: SGDLS and YYNGEE. V lost 0 bases and J lost 6; bases outside the gene matches: 11. This CDR3 comprises 16 residues. The CDR3 loop is CASSVDNNRGGNGYTF. In DNA form, the CDR3 reads TGTGCCAGCAGCGTAGATAATAACAGGGGTGGCAATGGCTACACCTTC.

The chain links TRBV19 to TRBJ1-1; D might be TRBD1 (5 bases). The ends were cut back, 5 bases at V and 2 bases at J, with 15 bases in the middle. The CDR3 has 15 amino acids. Germline V gene data show CDR1 as LNHDA and CDR2 as SQIVND (reference sequence). The CDR3 bases are TGTGCCAGTAGTGCCCACATGGGGCCCAACACTGAAGCTTTCTTT. Encoded protein: CASSAHMGPNTEAFF. Looking up the rest from reference TRBV19 and TRBJ1-1 gives the full variable domain: DGGITQSPKYLFRKEGQNVTLSCEQNLNHDAMYWYRQDPGQGLRLIYYSQIVNDFQKGDIAEGYSVSREKKESFPLTVTSAQKNPTAFYLCASSAHMGPNTEAFFGQGTRLTVV.

The chain employs TRBV9 and TRBJ2-2, with D tentatively TRBD2 (5 bases). This CDR3 has 15 residues. The germline V gene has CDR1 SGDLS and CDR2 YYNGEE. Trimming left V 0 bases short and J 6 bases short, with 12 bases between. CDR3 loop: CASSVEGSAAGELFF. The CDR3 DNA follows: TGTGCCAGCAGCGTAGAAGGTAGCGCGGCCGGGGAGCTGTTTTTT.

DNA for the CDR3: TGTGCCAGCTCTCCGGACAGAACCTACGAGCAGTACTTC. This sequence encodes CASSPDRTYEQYF. The V gene is TRBV18, the J gene TRBJ2-7; a possible D gene is TRBD1 (6 bases). Germline V CDR1 and CDR2: KGHSH, LQKENI. This CDR3 is built from 13 residues. V lost 6 bases, J lost 2 bases, and 11 bases lay in between.

This chain joins TRBV19 and TRBJ2-7; TRBD1 aligns across 9 bases. CDR3 length: 12 amino acids. Looked up from germline, CDR1 is LNHDA and CDR2 is SQIVND (reference sequence). V was clipped by 7 bases and J by 6 bases; unmatched bases: 4. CDR3 sequence reads: CASTSTGGEQYF. The CDR3 nucleotides are TGTGCCAGTACCTCGACAGGGGGCGAGCAGTACTTC.

The V and J genes are TRBV27 and TRBJ1-4; D gene unclear. The V gene lost 7 bases and the J gene lost 5 bases, with 17 bases spanning the gap. Germline V gene lookup returns CDR1 MNHEY and CDR2 SMNVEV (reference sequence). This CDR3 spans 15 amino acids. The CDR3 region is CASTLRSGVNEKLFF. The CDR3 DNA sequence: TGTGCCAGCACCTTACGAAGCGGGGTGAATGAAAAACTGTTTTTT. Using reference TRBV27 and TRBJ1-4 for the parts outside the CDR3, the full variable domain is EAQVTQNPRYLITVTGKKLTVTCSQNMNHEYMSWYRQDPGLGLRQIYYSMNVEVTDKGDVPEGYKVSRKEKRNFPLILESPSPNQTSLYFCASTLRSGVNEKLFFGSGTQLSVL.

The CDR3 loop is CASSLVPYYEQYF. The DNA for the CDR3 is TGTGCCAGCAGCTTAGTTCCTTACTACGAGCAGTACTTC. The chain uses TRBV7-9 and TRBJ2-7; D gene ambiguous. This CDR3 comprises 13 residues. The V end lost 1 base, the J end lost 3 bases, and 7 bases lay between the germline ends. CDR1 is SEHNR and CDR2 is FQNEAQ in the germline V gene (reference sequence).

The J gene is TRBJ1-3, the V gene TRBV9; possibly TRBD1 for D (5 bases). V shed 0 bases and J shed 0 bases, with 13 bases lying between them. The CDR3 is 17 residues long. Germline V gene data show CDR1 as SGDLS and CDR2 as YYNGEE. As DNA, the CDR3 is TGTGCCAGCAGCGTAGGCGGTAACAGGAACTCTGGAAACACCATATATTTT. It translates to CASSVGGNRNSGNTIYF.

This clone was picked up a small number of times. The rearrangement joins TRBV2 to TRBJ1-1; 8 nucleotides match TRBD1. From germline, CDR1 is SNHLY and CDR2 FYNNEI. The CDR3 extends over 12 amino acids. Germline trimming cut 10 bases from V and 1 base from J; bases unmatched to any gene: 2. In DNA form, the CDR3 reads TGTGCCAAGGACAGGGAGAACACTGAAGCTTTCTTT. It yields the protein CAKDRENTEAFF.